The T cell receptor (beta chain) described here comes from a study of shared clonotypes between healthy human individuals. Study context: Contributing individuals were two females and three males aged 18 to 49.

The V segment lost 0 bases and the J segment 5 bases; nucleotides outside the gene matches: 5. The CDR3 spans 15 residues. CDR1 is LNHDA and CDR2 is SQIVND in the germline V gene (reference sequence). Donors were healthy HIV-negative adults without recent acute infections or vaccinations. The deep-level immunoSEQ assay was used. Sequencing was performed on unsorted PBMC DNA using ten immunoSEQ deep assay plates. This table comes from immunoSEQ multiplex PCR, and its TCRdb copy is limited to in-frame clones, with some not included. The sample lists approximately 440,000 clones; approximately 80% were seen once.

Sample: PBMCs. This clonotype originated in a woman aged 40-49 years in good health. Some clones in this sample may be carry-over from other donors' samples. This chain connects TRBV19 to TRBJ2-5; 8 bases align to TRBD1. The CDR3 sequence: CASSIEGQGLETQYF. CDR3 DNA: TGTGCCAGTAGTATAGAAGGACAGGGTTTGGAGACCCAGTACTTC.